Listed here are 25 T cell receptor beta chains from one sample, sequenced in a study of PD-1 blockade in mismatch repair-deficient tumors. The repertoire was sequenced with immunoSEQ multiplex PCR; TCRdb's copy has only in-frame clones and lacks some. The sample includes more than 40,000 clones, 81% of them seen just once. The sequencing here drew on peripheral blood, taken about 4.5 months after starting pembrolizumab. These receptors all come from an adult with mismatch repair-deficient cancer.

This CDR3 is CASSLQGIEQFF. For the CDR3, the DNA is TGTGCCAGCAGTCTCCAGGGGATTGAGCAGTTCTTC. The chain joins TRBV25-1 to TRBJ2-1, with TRBD1 as a possible D gene (6 bases). Deletions cut 5 bases from V and 9 bases from J, with 11 bases between. The CDR3 extends over 12 amino acids. Germline values: CDR1 MGHDK, CDR2 SYGVNS.

This chain joins TRBV29-1 and TRBJ2-2; D uncertain. CDR3 length: 10 residues. V was clipped by 5 bases and J by 6 bases, with 4 bases between them. Germline assignment: CDR1 SQVTM and CDR2 ANQGSEA. CDR3 protein: CSVFSGELFF. The CDR3 DNA reads as TGCAGCGTTTTTTCCGGGGAGCTGTTTTTT.

The chain recombines TRBV6-5 with TRBJ1-4; 8 positions agree with TRBD1. The trim removed 5 bases at V and 8 bases at J, leaving 7 bases unmatched. The germline CDR1 and CDR2 sequences are MNHEY and SVGAGI. The CDR3 has 14 amino acids. The CDR3 nucleotides are TGTGCCAGCAGTAGGGACAGGTCTAGCGAAAAACTGTTTTTT. It is translated as CASSRDRSSEKLFF.

The chain combines TRBV19 with TRBJ2-2; 8 nucleotides match TRBD2. Losses at the gene ends were 7 bases for V and 0 bases for J; bases not matched to a gene: 4. CDR3 length equals 15 residues. Germline lookup yields CDR1 LNHDA and CDR2 SQIVND (reference sequence). Here the CDR3 DNA reads TGTGCCAGTATCGGGACTAGTGCGAACACCGGGGAGCTGTTTTTT. Residues: CASIGTSANTGELFF.

The chain has TRBV13 and TRBJ2-2; D tentatively reads TRBD1 or TRBD2 (5 bases each). In germline, CDR1 is PRHDT, CDR2 FYEKMQ (reference sequence). This CDR3 comprises 13 residues. V dropped 3 bases and J dropped 6 bases, with 8 bases sitting between them. CDR3 region: CASSFTGPGELFF. CDR3 bases: TGTGCCAGCAGCTTCACGGGGCCCGGGGAGCTGTTTTTT.

This clone was observed a few times. The chain couples TRBV5-4 to TRBJ2-3; no clear D. Trimming took 1 base from V and 4 from J, leaving 4 bases between them. The CDR3 contains 12 residues. CDR1 and CDR2 (germline): SGHNT, YYREEE (reference sequence). CDR3 bases: TGTGCCAGCAGCTTGCGGTCAGATACGCAGTATTTT. Its protein is CASSLRSDTQYF.

The chain combines TRBV11-3 with TRBJ2-2; D is uncertain. Germline V lookup: CDR1 SGHNT, CDR2 YENEEA. The CDR3 loop spans 16 amino acids. V lost 4 bases and J 0 bases, leaving 12 bases between the germline ends. CDR3 coding DNA: TGTGCCAGCAGCTCCCCTAGACGATCGAACACCGGGGAGCTGTTTTTT. Its protein product is CASSSPRRSNTGELFF.

The chain carries TRBV5-1 and TRBJ2-1; tentatively, D is TRBD1 (5 bases). Germline V gene lookup returns CDR1 SGHRS and CDR2 YFSETQ. CDR3 length equals 14 residues. The ends were cut back, 0 bases at V and 6 bases at J, with 10 bases in the middle. This CDR3 reads CASSLVTDSNEQFF. The CDR3 DNA sequence: TGCGCCAGCAGCTTGGTGACAGATAGCAATGAGCAGTTCTTC.

The chain uses TRBV6-1 and TRBJ1-2; TRBD1 matches 9 bases. The V segment lost 3 bases and the J segment 6 bases; nucleotides outside the gene matches: 8. The germline V gene encodes CDR1 MNHNS and CDR2 SASEGT. The CDR3 runs to 15 residues. The CDR3 DNA follows: TGTGCCAGCAGTGAGAGGACAGGGGCTCAGCATGGCTACACCTTC. This sequence encodes CASSERTGAQHGYTF.

The rearrangement joins TRBV7-9 to TRBJ2-1; D remains ambiguous. With 1 base removed from V and 8 bases from J, the gap between germline ends came to 12 bases. Per the germline V gene, CDR1 is SEHNR and CDR2 is FQNEAQ (reference sequence). The CDR3 contains 14 residues. The CDR3 region has the DNA TGTGCCAGCAGCTTAGAGGGCAGATGGGATGAGCAGTTCTTC. It encodes CASSLEGRWDEQFF. The full variable domain, completed using reference TRBV7-9 and TRBJ2-1, is DTGVSQNPRHKITKRGQNVTFRCDPISEHNRLYWYRQTLGQGPEFLTYFQNEAQLEKSRLLSDRFSAERPKGSFSTLEIQRTEQGDSAMYLCASSLEGRWDEQFFGPGTRLTVL.

This clone was detected once. The chain recombines TRBV7-2 with TRBJ1-2; D call uncertain. Germline CDR1 is SGHTA and CDR2 is FQGNSA. V was cut by 0 bases and J by 4 bases, with 12 bases left in between. The CDR3 has 15 residues. The CDR3 bases are TGTGCCAGCAGCTTAGCGCAGACTAAGGGCTATGGCTACACCTTC. It codes for CASSLAQTKGYGYTF. The complete variable domain, with remaining parts taken from reference TRBV7-2 and TRBJ1-2, reads GAGVSQSPSNKVTEKGKDVELRCDPISGHTALYWYRQSLGQGLEFLIYFQGNSAPDKSGLPSDRFSAERTGGSVSTLTIQRTQQEDSAVYLCASSLAQTKGYGYTFGSGTRLTVV.

The chain recombines TRBV30 with TRBJ1-3; 9 bases match TRBD1. V trimming: 3 bases; J trimming: 0 bases; junction bases outside the gene matches: 9. The germline gives CDR1 GTSNPN, CDR2 SVGIG (reference sequence). The CDR3 contains 17 residues. CDR3 DNA sequence: TGTGCCTGGAGGACCGGGACAGGGAAGAACTCTGGAAACACCATATATTTT. Its protein is CAWRTGTGKNSGNTIYF.

This clone came up once. The chain uses TRBV3-1 (or the pseudogene TRBV3-2) and TRBJ1-1; D unresolved. CDR3 length: 9 residues. Trimming stripped 5 bases from V and 10 bases from J, with 5 bases between. Germline-derived CDR1 and CDR2 are LGHDT and YNNKEL (reference sequence). This CDR3 reads CASSVGAFF. DNA for the CDR3: TGTGCCAGCAGCGTCGGAGCTTTCTTT.

The chain is built from TRBV14 and TRBJ2-1; 8 bases map to TRBD1. Germline CDR1 is SGHDN and CDR2 is FVKESK. V shed 4 bases, J shed 2 bases, and the junction held 10 bases outside the gene matches. The CDR3 contains 17 residues. For the CDR3, the DNA is TGTGCCAGCAGCCCAAGGACAGGGAAGGACACCTACAATGAGCAGTTCTTC. Encoded protein: CASSPRTGKDTYNEQFF.

This chain links TRBV4-2 with TRBJ1-1; no firm D call. The CDR3 has 15 amino acids. The V gene's germline CDR1 is LGHNA and CDR2 YNFKEQ. The V and J ends lost 0 bases and 1 base respectively, with 9 bases between them. CDR3 protein: CASSQDSQPNTEAFF. In nucleotides, the CDR3 is TGTGCCAGCAGCCAAGATTCCCAACCGAACACTGAAGCTTTCTTT.

The chain couples TRBV2 to TRBJ2-2, with 7 bases that match TRBD2. Trimming at V came to 5 bases and at J to 2 bases, leaving 5 bases not matched to a gene. Germline lookup yields CDR1 SNHLY and CDR2 FYNNEI. There are 15 residues in the CDR3. The CDR3 nucleotides are TGTGCCAGCAGTCCAGGGAGGGTAAACACCGGGGAGCTGTTTTTT. Translation gives CASSPGRVNTGELFF.

The genes are TRBV5-4 and TRBJ2-5, with TRBD1 matching over 11 bases. V lost 5 bases and J lost 5; bases outside the gene matches: 8. The CDR3 covers 15 residues. Germline V gene data show CDR1 as SGHNT and CDR2 as YYREEE (reference sequence). CDR3 bases: TGTGCCAGCAGACTGGACAGGGGGCGCCGGGAGACCCAGTACTTC. As protein: CASRLDRGRRETQYF.

This clone has a single count. The rearrangement uses TRBV29-1 and TRBJ2-3; D is unresolved. V was clipped by 1 base and J by 0 bases, with 14 bases between them. This CDR3 region has 16 residues. Germline V gives CDR1 SQVTM, CDR2 ANQGSEA. CDR3 amino acids: CSVEGHRYTSTDTQYF. CDR3 nucleotides: TGCAGCGTTGAAGGCCACAGATATACGAGCACAGATACGCAGTATTTT.

The J gene is TRBJ2-7, the V gene TRBV6-6; unclear D gene. CDR1 and CDR2 from the germline V gene are MNHNY and SVGAGI (reference sequence). The CDR3 length is 13 residues. V was pared by 5 bases and J by 4 bases, with 12 bases between. DNA of the CDR3: TGTGCCAGCAGTCCTGACTTGTCTTACGAGCAGTACTTC. It codes for CASSPDLSYEQYF.

The chain couples TRBV27 to TRBJ2-2; 7 nucleotides align to TRBD1. V gave up 5 bases and J gave up 2 bases; unmatched junction bases: 8. The CDR3 covers 16 residues. Germline V lookup: CDR1 MNHEY, CDR2 SMNVEV (reference sequence). For the CDR3, the DNA is TGTGCCAGCAGTCCCCGCGCAGGGGGAAACACCGGGGAGCTGTTTTTT. This translates into CASSPRAGGNTGELFF.

The gene calls are TRBV6-1 and TRBJ2-1; 14 positions agree with TRBD2. This CDR3 has 15 amino acids. Germline CDR1 MNHNS, CDR2 SASEGT. After removal of 7 bases from V and 5 bases from J, the junction contained 4 bases not matched to a gene. The CDR3 here is CASIRGLAGDNEQFF. The DNA for the CDR3 is TGTGCCAGCATCCGGGGACTAGCGGGAGACAATGAGCAGTTCTTC.

V gene TRBV11-3 combines with J gene TRBJ2-1, with 8 bases lining up with TRBD1. Germline lookup yields CDR1 SGHNT and CDR2 YENEEA. CDR3 length: 17 residues. Trimming cost V 1 base and J 7 bases; bases outside gene matches: 12. The CDR3 protein is CASSLVFRTGNTNEQFF. In DNA, the CDR3 is TGTGCCAGCAGCTTAGTTTTCAGGACAGGGAATACGAATGAGCAGTTCTTC.

The V call is TRBV6-5, the J call TRBJ2-3; the match to TRBD2 covers 11 bases. From germline, CDR1 is MNHEY and CDR2 SVGAGI. V trimming: 6 bases; J trimming: 2 bases; junction bases outside the gene matches: 4. The CDR3 length is 15 residues. The CDR3 nucleotides read TGTGCCAGCAGGCCGGGACTAGCGGCCACAGATACGCAGTATTTT. This encodes CASRPGLAATDTQYF.

This chain links TRBV6-6 with TRBJ1-2; D not certain. Germline CDR1 MNHNY, CDR2 SVGAGI (reference sequence). The CDR3 spans 14 residues. The V gene lost 4 bases and the J gene lost 2 bases, with 11 bases spanning the gap. CDR3 in amino acids: CASSSQAGNYGYTF. For the CDR3, the DNA is TGTGCCAGCAGTTCGCAGGCTGGGAACTATGGCTACACCTTC.

The DNA of the CDR3 is TGTGCCAGCAGCTTAGGGTGGCGGGAGAGTTCTTTTGATGAGCAGTACTTC. Its translation: CASSLGWRESSFDEQYF. The chain links TRBV7-9 to TRBJ2-7; 7 nucleotides agree with TRBD2. The CDR3 consists of 17 residues. V trimming: 1 base; J trimming: 7 bases; junction bases outside the gene matches: 16. Per germline, CDR1 SEHNR and CDR2 FQNEAQ (reference sequence).